One and the same sample provided the 9 T cell receptor beta chains below, sequenced in a study of control samples from healthy donors and cancer patients. Libraries were prepared by immunoSEQ multiplex PCR; TCRdb keeps only in-frame clonotypes and omits some of them. This sample has over 100,000 clones; 90% occur once, and the top ten carry roughly 4%. Sequencing was carried out using blood. Source of these receptors: a human donor in good health. The donor label of this sample is uncertain.

This clone appeared once. The rearrangement joins TRBV5-5 to TRBJ1-6; D gene ambiguous. CDR3 length: 12 residues. V lost 1 base and J lost 5, with 1 base in between. CDR1 SGHKS and CDR2 YYEKEE come from the germline V gene (reference sequence). The CDR3 DNA follows: TGTGCCAGCAGCTTGAATAATTCACCCCTCCACTTT. As protein: CASSLNNSPLHF.

The chain carries TRBV5-1 and TRBJ2-3, with 14 bases aligning to TRBD2. Germline loops: CDR1 SGHRS, CDR2 YFSETQ. The CDR3 covers 21 residues. J lost 2 bases, V lost 1 base, and 15 bases had no gene match. CDR3 DNA sequence: TGCGCCAGCAGCTTGAGTAGGACTAGCGGGGGGTCCGGTAGGACCACAGATACGCAGTATTTT. This codes for CASSLSRTSGGSGRTTDTQYF.

This clone was counted once. This chain connects TRBV12-5 to TRBJ2-2; D might be TRBD2 (6 bases). The germline CDR1 and CDR2 sequences are LGHNT and FRNRAP. The CDR3 contains 15 residues. V lost 6 bases and J lost 4, with 15 bases in between. CDR3 loop: CASGSGQGSTGELFF. The CDR3 DNA sequence: TGTGCTAGTGGCAGCGGGCAGGGTAGCACCGGGGAGCTGTTTTTT.

This clone was recorded only once. The chain joins TRBV12-5 to TRBJ2-7; 13 nucleotides align to TRBD2. V gave up 5 bases and J gave up 2 bases; unmatched junction bases: 3. The CDR3 totals 15 residues. The germline CDR1 and CDR2 sequences are LGHNT and FRNRAP. The CDR3 sequence is CASGRGTSGAYEQYF. The CDR3 region has the DNA TGTGCTAGTGGTCGAGGGACTAGCGGGGCCTACGAGCAGTACTTC.

The CDR3 spells CASSYSIGRGQETQYF. For the CDR3, the DNA is TGTGCCAGCAGTTACTCGATAGGCAGGGGGCAAGAGACCCAGTACTTC. The chain carries TRBV6-6 and TRBJ2-5; 7 positions match TRBD1. Germline values: CDR1 MNHNY, CDR2 SVGAGI (reference sequence). The CDR3 has 16 residues. J lost 2 bases, V lost 0 bases, and 6 bases had no gene match.

This clone showed up just once. The CDR3 nucleotides are TGTGCCGTTTCGGGGGTTGGGACTGAAGCTTTCTTT. It codes for CAVSGVGTEAFF. The rearrangement links TRBV6-5 to TRBJ1-1, with D possibly TRBD1 on 5 matching bases. Per the germline V gene, CDR1 is MNHEY and CDR2 is SVGAGI. This CDR3 region has 12 residues. Between the trimmed V and J ends, which lost 11 bases and 5 bases, there was a span of 15 bases.

The gene calls are TRBV6-5 and TRBJ1-1; weak D call: TRBD1 (6 bases). CDR3 size: 15 residues. V lost 10 bases to trimming and J lost 5 bases, with 23 bases between them. Germline loops: CDR1 MNHEY, CDR2 SVGAGI. The CDR3 DNA reads as TGTGCCACAATACAGGGTAGAGGTTTGCGGACTGAAGCTTTCTTT. It encodes CATIQGRGLRTEAFF.

The CDR3: CASSESNQPQHF. For the CDR3, the DNA is TGTGCCAGCAGTGAAAGCAATCAGCCCCAGCATTTT. The rearrangement links TRBV2 to TRBJ1-5; D uncertain. The germline V and J ends were trimmed by 2 bases and 1 base, with 0 bases remaining between them. Germline loops: CDR1 SNHLY, CDR2 FYNNEI. The CDR3 sequence is 12 residues long.

V is TRBV6-6 and J is TRBJ2-2; no reliable D call. The V end lost 1 base, the J end lost 4 bases, and 10 bases lay between the germline ends. This CDR3 contains 15 residues. Germline V lookup: CDR1 MNHNY, CDR2 SVGAGI (reference sequence). CDR3 region: CASSYLSSSTGELFF. The CDR3 bases are TGTGCCAGCAGTTACTTATCCAGTTCCACCGGGGAGCTGTTTTTT.